The source of this T cell receptor beta chain is a study of long-term antiretroviral therapy in people with HIV. Everyone in the study who had HIV was treated in the United States. The assay, immunoSEQ v3.0, was run at survey level. The table came from immunoSEQ multiplex PCR; TCRdb's copy has only in-frame clones and leaves some out. The table has fewer than 30,000 clones, approximately 90% seen once; the top ten hold approximately 9.3%. Findings of the study overall: HIV repertoires spanned narrower CDR3 length ranges than controls.

Trimming removed 2 bases from V and 6 bases from J, with 4 bases in between. In germline, CDR1 is SGHNT, CDR2 YENEEA. The CDR3 is 12 residues long. Comment on this clone: Its antigen is unidentified.

The clonotype was recovered from a man between 50 and 59 years old with HIV. The rearrangement joins TRBV11-3 to TRBJ2-2, with D hard to call. Sample: unsorted PBMCs, taken 1.8 years before starting antiretroviral therapy. CDR3 residues: CASSLTSGELFF. The CDR3 DNA reads as TGTGCCAGCAGCTTAACTTCCGGGGAGCTGTTTTTT.